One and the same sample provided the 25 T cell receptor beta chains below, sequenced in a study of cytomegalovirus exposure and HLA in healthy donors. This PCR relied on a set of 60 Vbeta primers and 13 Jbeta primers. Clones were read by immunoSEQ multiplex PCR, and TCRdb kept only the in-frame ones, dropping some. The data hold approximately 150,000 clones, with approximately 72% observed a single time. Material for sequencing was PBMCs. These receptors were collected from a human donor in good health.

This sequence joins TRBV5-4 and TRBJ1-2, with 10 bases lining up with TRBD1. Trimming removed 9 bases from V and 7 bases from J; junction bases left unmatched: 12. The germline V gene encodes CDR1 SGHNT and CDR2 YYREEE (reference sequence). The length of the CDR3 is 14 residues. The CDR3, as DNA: TGTGCCACCGGGGCCGGGACAGGGGTTGTTGGCTACACCTTC. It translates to CATGAGTGVVGYTF.

CDR3 DNA sequence: TGTGCCAGCAGCTTCCCATTTGACAGGGGAGGCTATGGCTACACCTTC. It encodes CASSFPFDRGGYGYTF. The V call is TRBV7-2, the J call TRBJ1-2; 8 bases are a match to TRBD1. The CDR3 loop spans 16 amino acids. The germline V gene encodes CDR1 SGHTA and CDR2 FQGNSA. J was trimmed by 4 bases and V by 3 bases; bases with no gene match: 10.

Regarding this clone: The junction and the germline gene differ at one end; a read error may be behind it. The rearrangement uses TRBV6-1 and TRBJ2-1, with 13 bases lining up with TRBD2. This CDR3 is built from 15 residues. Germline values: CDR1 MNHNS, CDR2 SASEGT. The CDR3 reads CAGRLAGGPLGEQFF. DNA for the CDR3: TGTGCCGGCAGACTAGCGGGGGGTCCCCTGGGTGAGCAGTTCTTC.

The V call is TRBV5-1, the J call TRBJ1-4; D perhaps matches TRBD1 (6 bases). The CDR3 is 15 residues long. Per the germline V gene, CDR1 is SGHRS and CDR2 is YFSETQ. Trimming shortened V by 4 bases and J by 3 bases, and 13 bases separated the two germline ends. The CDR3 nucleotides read TGCGCCAGCAGCGCTCAGGGGTTCGCTAATGAAAAACTGTTTTTT. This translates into CASSAQGFANEKLFF.

As DNA, the CDR3 is TGCGCCAGCAGCTTTGGCCAGGGGAGAGAAAAACTGTTTTTT. It specifies CASSFGQGREKLFF. The chain has TRBV5-1 and TRBJ1-4; weak D call: TRBD1 (6 bases). Germline V gives CDR1 SGHRS, CDR2 YFSETQ. The V end was cut by 2 bases, the J end by 8 bases, with 13 bases between. CDR3 length: 14 amino acids.

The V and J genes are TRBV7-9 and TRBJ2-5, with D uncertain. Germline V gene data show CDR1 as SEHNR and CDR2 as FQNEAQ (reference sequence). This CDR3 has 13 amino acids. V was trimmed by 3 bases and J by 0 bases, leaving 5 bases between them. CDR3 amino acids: CASSFTDQETQYF. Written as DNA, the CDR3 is TGTGCCAGCAGCTTTACAGACCAAGAGACCCAGTACTTC.

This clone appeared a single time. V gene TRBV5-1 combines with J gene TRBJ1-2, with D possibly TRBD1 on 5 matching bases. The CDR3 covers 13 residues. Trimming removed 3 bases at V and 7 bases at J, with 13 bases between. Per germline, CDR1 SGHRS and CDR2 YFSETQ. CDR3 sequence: CASSSFGGSGYTF. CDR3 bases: TGCGCCAGCAGCTCCTTTGGGGGGAGTGGCTACACCTTC. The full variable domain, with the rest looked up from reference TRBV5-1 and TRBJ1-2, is KAGVTQTPRYLIKTRGQQVTLSCSPISGHRSVSWYQQTPGQGLQFLFEYFSETQRNKGNFPGRFSGRQFSNSRSEMNVSTLELGDSALYLCASSSFGGSGYTFGSGTRLTVV.

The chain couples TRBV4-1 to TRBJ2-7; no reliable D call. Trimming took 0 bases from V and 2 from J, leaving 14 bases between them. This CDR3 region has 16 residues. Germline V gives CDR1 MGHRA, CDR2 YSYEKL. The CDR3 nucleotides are TGCGCCAGCAGCCAAGATCGTAGCTCCACCGCCTACGAGCAGTACTTC. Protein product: CASSQDRSSTAYEQYF.

The CDR3: CASRQTSGRTDTQYF. The CDR3 DNA is TGTGCCAGCAGGCAGACTAGCGGGAGAACAGATACGCAGTATTTT. This chain connects TRBV2 to TRBJ2-3; 12 bases map to TRBD2. CDR1 is SNHLY, CDR2 FYNNEI, per germline. This CDR3 has 15 residues. V lost 6 bases, J lost 3 bases, and 4 bases stayed unmatched.

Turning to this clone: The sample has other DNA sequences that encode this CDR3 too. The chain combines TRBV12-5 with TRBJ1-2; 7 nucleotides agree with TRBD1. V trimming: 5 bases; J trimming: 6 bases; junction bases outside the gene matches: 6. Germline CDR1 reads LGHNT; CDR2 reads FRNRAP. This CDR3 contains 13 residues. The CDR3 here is CASGPGQEDGYTF. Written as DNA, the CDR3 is TGTGCTAGTGGTCCTGGACAGGAGGATGGCTACACCTTC. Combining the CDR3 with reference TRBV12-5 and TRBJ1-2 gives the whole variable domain DARVTQTPRHKVTEMGQEVTMRCQPILGHNTVFWYRQTMMQGLELLAYFRNRAPLDDSGMPKDRFSAEMPDATLATLKIQPSEPRDSAVYFCASGPGQEDGYTFGSGTRLTVV.

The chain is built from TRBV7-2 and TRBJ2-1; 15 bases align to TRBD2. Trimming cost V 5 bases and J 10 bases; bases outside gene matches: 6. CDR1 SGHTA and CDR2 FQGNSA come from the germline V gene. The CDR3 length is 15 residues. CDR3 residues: CASSIGLAGGLEQFF. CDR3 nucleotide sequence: TGTGCCAGCAGCATCGGACTAGCGGGGGGGCTCGAGCAGTTCTTC.

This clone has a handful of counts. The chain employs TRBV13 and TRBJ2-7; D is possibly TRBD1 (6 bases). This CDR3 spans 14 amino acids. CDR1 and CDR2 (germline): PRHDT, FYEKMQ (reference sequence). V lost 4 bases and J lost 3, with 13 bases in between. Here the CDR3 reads CASSSQTGLYEQYF. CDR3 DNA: TGTGCCAGCAGCTCCCAGACAGGACTCTACGAGCAGTACTTC.

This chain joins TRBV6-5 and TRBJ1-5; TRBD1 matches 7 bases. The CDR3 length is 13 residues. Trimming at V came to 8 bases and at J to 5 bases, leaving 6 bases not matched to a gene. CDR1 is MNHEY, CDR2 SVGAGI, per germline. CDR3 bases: TGTGCCAGCGGCCGGGACAGCCATCAGCCCCAGCATTTT. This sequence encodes CASGRDSHQPQHF.

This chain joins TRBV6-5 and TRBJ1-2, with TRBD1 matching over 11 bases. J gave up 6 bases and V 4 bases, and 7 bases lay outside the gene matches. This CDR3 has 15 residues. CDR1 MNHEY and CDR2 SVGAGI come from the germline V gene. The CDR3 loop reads CASSWARGQGDGYTF. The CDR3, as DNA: TGTGCCAGCAGTTGGGCCCGGGGACAGGGGGATGGCTACACCTTC.

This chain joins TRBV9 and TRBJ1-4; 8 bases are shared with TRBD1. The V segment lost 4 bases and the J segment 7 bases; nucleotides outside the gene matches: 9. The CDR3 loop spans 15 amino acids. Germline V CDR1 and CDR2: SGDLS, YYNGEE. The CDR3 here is CASSPTGTGPEKLFF. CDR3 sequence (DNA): TGTGCCAGCAGCCCCACCGGGACAGGTCCTGAAAAACTGTTTTTT.

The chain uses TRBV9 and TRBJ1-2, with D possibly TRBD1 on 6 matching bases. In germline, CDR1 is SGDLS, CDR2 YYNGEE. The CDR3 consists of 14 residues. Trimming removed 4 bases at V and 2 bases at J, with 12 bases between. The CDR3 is CASSIDRTNYGYTF. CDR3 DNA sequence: TGTGCCAGCAGCATCGACAGGACCAACTATGGCTACACCTTC. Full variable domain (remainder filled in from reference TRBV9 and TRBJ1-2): DSGVTQTPKHLITATGQRVTLRCSPRSGDLSVYWYQQSLDQGLQFLIQYYNGEERAKGNILERFSAQQFPDLHSELNLSSLELGDSALYFCASSIDRTNYGYTFGSGTRLTVV.

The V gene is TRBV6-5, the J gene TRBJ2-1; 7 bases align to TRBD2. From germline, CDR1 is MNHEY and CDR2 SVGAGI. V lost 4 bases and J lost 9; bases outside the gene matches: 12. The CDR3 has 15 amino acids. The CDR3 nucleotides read TGTGCCAGCAGTTTTATTAGCGGGCCCGGGGGTGAGCAGTTCTTC. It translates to CASSFISGPGGEQFF.

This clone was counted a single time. Here the CDR3 reads CASSLVYEKLFF. CDR3 DNA sequence: TGTGCCAGCAGCTTAGTATATGAAAAACTGTTTTTT. J is TRBJ1-4 and V is TRBV7-2, with D hard to call. Germline CDR1 reads SGHTA; CDR2 reads FQGNSA. The V and J ends lost 1 base and 6 bases respectively, with 3 bases between them. This CDR3 has 12 residues.

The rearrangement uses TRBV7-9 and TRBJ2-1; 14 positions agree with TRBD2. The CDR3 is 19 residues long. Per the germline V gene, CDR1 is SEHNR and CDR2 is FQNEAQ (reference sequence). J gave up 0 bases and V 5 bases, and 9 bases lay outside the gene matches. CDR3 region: CASSPGTSGGYSSYNEQFF. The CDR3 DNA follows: TGTGCCAGCAGCCCCGGGACTAGCGGGGGTTACAGCTCCTACAATGAGCAGTTCTTC.

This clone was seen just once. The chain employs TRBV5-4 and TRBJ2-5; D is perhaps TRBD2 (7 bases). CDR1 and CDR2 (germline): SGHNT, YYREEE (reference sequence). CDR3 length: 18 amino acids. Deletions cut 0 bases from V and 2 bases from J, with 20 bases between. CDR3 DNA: TGTGCCAGCAGCTTGGTAGGTGCTCGGGGGGCTTTGCAAGAGACCCAGTACTTC. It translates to CASSLVGARGALQETQYF.

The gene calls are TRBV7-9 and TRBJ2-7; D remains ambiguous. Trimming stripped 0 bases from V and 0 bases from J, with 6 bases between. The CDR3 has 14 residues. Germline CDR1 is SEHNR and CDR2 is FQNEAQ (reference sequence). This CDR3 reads CASSLAASSYEQYF. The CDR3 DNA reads TGTGCCAGCAGCTTAGCGGCATCCTCCTACGAGCAGTACTTC.

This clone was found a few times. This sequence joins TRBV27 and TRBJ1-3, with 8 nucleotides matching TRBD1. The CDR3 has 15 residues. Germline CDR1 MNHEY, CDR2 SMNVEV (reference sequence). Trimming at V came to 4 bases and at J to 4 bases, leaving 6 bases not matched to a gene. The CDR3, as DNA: TGTGCCAGCAGTTCCCAGGGGGCGAAAGGAAACACCATATATTTT. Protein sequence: CASSSQGAKGNTIYF.

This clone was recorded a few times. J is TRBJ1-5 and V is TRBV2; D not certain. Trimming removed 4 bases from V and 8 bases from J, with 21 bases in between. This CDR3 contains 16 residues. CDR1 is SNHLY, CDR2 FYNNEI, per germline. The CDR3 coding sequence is TGTGCCAGCAGTGGCCCCGAATCGGACTTTAGAAAGCCCCAGCATTTT. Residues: CASSGPESDFRKPQHF.

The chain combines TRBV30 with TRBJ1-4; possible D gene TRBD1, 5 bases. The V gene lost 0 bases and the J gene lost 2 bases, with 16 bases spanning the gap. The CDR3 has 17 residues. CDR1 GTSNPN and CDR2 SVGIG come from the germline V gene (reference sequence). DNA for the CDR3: TGTGCCTGGAGTGTCCCGGACATTGGGTGGACTAATGAAAAACTGTTTTTT. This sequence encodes CAWSVPDIGWTNEKLFF.

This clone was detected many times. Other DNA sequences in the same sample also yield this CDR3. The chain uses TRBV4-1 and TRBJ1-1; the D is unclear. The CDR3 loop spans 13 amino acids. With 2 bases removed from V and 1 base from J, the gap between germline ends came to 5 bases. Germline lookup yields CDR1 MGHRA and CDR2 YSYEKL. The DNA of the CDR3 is TGCGCCAGCAGCCAACAGGCGAACACTGAAGCTTTCTTT. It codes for CASSQQANTEAFF.